Included here is one T cell receptor (beta chain) sequence, with context. Its antigen is not identified. The sample originates from a study of T cell responses to AZD1222 COVID-19 vaccine. Study-wide results and limits: AZD1222 recipients seropositive at baseline numbered only 5 or 6. At 160-218 and 743-854, vaccine-associated CD4 TCRs were dominant, and they spanned spike. Spike-specific TCR breadth and depth grew following two AZD1222 doses.

Whether given at about 4 or about 12 weeks, second doses were pooled. The data were produced by immunoSEQ multiplex PCR, yet TCRdb's version contains in-frame clones alone and is incomplete. This sample carries fewer than 90,000 clones, more than 70% of them seen once, and the ten largest clones take about 6%. Germline V lookup: CDR1 MNHNS, CDR2 SASEGT. This CDR3 comprises 17 residues. Trimming removed 0 bases at V and 3 bases at J, with 15 bases between. Sequencing used peripheral blood, obtained 28 days after the second AZD1222 dose. The chain carries TRBV6-1 and TRBJ2-1, with TRBD2 as a possible D gene (5 bases). The TCR was taken from an adult who received the AZD1222 COVID-19 vaccine. The CDR3 nucleotides are TGTGCCAGCAGTGAAGCTATCCGGGGTGTCCTCTACAATGAGCAGTTCTTC. This encodes CASSEAIRGVLYNEQFF.